Here is one T cell receptor (beta chain) with its context. Its matching antigen is unknown. The sample belongs to a study of spatial heterogeneity in lung cancer. Study-wide points: Compared with follow-up, resection was when ubiquitous expanded tumor TCRs appeared in blood more.

Germline lookup yields CDR1 KGHSH and CDR2 LQKENI. J gave up 0 bases and V 4 bases, and 17 bases lay outside the gene matches. The CDR3 covers 19 residues. In TCRdb, the 5' RACE reads were re-called with MiXCR into one record per CDR3 protein. The sample consists of 100,000 to 120,000 distinct CDR3 sequences, under 14% of them appearing once. The time point denotes: blood at routine non-recurrence follow-up after resection. The specimen was PBMCs, collected at follow-up. The rearrangement joins TRBV18 to TRBJ1-1, with 7 bases lining up with TRBD1. The clonotype originates from a female donor with early-stage non-small cell lung cancer. This CDR3 reads CASSLHSLTGAKLNTEAFF. The CDR3 DNA sequence: TGTGCCAGCTCACTTCACTCCTTAACAGGGGCGAAATTGAACACTGAAGCTTTCTTT.